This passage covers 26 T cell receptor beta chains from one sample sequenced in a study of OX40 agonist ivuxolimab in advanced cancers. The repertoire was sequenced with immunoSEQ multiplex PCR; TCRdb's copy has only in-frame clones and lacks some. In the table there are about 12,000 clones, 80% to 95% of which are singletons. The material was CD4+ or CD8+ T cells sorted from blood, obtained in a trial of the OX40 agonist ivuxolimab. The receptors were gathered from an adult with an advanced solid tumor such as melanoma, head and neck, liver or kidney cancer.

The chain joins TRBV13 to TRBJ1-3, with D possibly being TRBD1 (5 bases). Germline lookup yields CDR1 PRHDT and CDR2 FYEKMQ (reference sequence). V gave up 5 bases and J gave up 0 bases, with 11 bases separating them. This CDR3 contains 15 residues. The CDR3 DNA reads TGTGCCAGCAGCGAGTGGGGGAACTCTGGAAACACCATATATTTT. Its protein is CASSEWGNSGNTIYF. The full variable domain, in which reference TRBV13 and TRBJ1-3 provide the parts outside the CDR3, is AAGVIQSPRHLIKEKRETATLKCYPIPRHDTVYWYQQGPGQDPQFLISFYEKMQSDKGSIPDRFSAQQFSDYHSELNMSSLELGDSALYFCASSEWGNSGNTIYFGEGSWLTVV.

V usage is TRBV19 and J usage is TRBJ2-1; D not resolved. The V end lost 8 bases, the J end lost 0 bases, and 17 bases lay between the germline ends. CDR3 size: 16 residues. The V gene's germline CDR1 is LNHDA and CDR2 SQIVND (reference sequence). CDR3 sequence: CASFSSLGSSYNEQFF. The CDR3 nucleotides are TGTGCCAGTTTTTCTTCCTTGGGAAGCTCCTACAATGAGCAGTTCTTC.

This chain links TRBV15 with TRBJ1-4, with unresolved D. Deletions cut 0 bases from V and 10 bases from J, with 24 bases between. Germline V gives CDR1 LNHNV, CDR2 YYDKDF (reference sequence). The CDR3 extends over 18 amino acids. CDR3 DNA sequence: TGTGCCACCAGCAGAGAACGCCTTGAGGGTGGAGAATCGGGAAAACTGTTTTTT. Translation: CATSRERLEGGESGKLFF.

CDR3 protein: CASSWTAGNQPQHF. DNA of the CDR3: TGTGCCAGTAGTTGGACAGCGGGGAATCAGCCCCAGCATTTT. The genes are TRBV19 and TRBJ1-5, with D possibly matching TRBD1 (6 bases). This CDR3 comprises 14 residues. Germline CDR1 is LNHDA and CDR2 is SQIVND (reference sequence). The V gene lost 5 bases and the J gene lost 4 bases, with 12 bases spanning the gap.

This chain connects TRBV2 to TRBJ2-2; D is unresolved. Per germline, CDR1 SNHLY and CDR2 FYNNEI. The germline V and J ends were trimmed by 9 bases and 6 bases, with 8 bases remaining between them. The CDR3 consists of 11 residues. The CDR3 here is CARRLAGELFF. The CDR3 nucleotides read TGTGCCAGGAGACTGGCCGGGGAGCTGTTTTTT.

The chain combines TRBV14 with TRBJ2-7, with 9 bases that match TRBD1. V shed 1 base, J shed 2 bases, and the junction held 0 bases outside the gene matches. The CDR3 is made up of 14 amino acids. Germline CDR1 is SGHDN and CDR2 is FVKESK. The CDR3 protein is CASSQGTGAYEQYF. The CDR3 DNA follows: TGTGCCAGCAGCCAAGGGACAGGGGCCTACGAGCAGTACTTC.

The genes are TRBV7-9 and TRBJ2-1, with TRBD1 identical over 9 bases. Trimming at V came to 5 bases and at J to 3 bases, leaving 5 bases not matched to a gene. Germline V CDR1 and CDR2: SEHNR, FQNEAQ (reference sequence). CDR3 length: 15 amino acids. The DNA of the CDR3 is TGTGCCAGCAGCCACGACAGGGGGGTCTACAATGAGCAGTTCTTC. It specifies CASSHDRGVYNEQFF.

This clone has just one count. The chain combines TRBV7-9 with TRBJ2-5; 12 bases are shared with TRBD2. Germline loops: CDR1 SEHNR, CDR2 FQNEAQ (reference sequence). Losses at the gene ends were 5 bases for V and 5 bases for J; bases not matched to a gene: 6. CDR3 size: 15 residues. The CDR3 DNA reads TGTGCCAGCAGCGCGACCGGGACTAGCGGGGAGACCCAGTACTTC. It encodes CASSATGTSGETQYF.

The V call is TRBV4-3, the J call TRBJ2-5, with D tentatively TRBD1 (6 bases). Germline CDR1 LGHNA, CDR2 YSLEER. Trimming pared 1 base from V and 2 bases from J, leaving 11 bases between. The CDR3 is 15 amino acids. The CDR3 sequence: CASSQGTRGQETQYF. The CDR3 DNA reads TGCGCCAGCAGCCAAGGAACCAGGGGACAAGAGACCCAGTACTTC.

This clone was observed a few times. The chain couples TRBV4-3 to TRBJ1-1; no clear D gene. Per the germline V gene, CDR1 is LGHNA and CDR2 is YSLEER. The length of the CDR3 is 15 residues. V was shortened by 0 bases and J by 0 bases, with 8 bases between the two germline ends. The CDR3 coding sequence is TGCGCCAGCAGCCAAGATCGAACACTGAACACTGAAGCTTTCTTT. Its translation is CASSQDRTLNTEAFF.

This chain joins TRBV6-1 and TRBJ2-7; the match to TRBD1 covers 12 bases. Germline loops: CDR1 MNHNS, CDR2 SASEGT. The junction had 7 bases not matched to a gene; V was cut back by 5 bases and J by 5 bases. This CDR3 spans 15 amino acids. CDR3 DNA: TGTGCCAGCAGTCTGACCGGGACAGGGGGCCACGAGCAGTACTTC. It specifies CASSLTGTGGHEQYF.

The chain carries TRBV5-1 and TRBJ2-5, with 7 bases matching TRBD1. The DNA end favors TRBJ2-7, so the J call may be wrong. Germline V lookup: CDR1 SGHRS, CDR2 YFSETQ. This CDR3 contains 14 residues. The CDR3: CASSWWDSNYEQYF. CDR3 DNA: TGCGCCAGCAGCTGGTGGGACAGCAACTACGAGCAGTACTTC.

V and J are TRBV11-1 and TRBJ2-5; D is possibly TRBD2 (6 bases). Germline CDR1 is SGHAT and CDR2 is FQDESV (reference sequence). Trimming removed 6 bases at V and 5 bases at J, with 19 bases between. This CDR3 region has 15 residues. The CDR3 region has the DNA TGTGCCAGCAGTCCTTTAGGAGGGTTTTGGGAGACCCAGTACTTC. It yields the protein CASSPLGGFWETQYF.

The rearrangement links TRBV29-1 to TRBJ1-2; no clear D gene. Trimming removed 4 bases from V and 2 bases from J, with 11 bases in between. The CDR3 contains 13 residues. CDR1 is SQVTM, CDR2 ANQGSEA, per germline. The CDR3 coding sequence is TGCAGCGTTGTCAGGCTCGACAACTATGGCTACACCTTC. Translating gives CSVVRLDNYGYTF.

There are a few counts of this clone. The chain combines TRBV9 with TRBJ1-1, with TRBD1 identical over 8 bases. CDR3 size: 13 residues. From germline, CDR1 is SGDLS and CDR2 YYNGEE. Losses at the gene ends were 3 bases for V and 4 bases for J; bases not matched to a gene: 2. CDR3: CASSGTGRTEAFF. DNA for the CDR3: TGTGCCAGCAGCGGGACAGGGCGCACTGAAGCTTTCTTT.

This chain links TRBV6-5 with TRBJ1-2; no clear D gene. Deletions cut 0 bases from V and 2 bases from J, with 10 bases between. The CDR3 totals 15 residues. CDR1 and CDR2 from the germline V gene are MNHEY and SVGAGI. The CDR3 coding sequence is TGTGCCAGCAGTTACTCGTTCGGGTCCAACTATGGCTACACCTTC. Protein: CASSYSFGSNYGYTF.

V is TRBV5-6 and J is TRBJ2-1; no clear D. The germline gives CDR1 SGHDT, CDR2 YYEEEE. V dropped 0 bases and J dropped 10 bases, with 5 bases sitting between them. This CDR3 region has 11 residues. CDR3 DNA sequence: TGTGCCAGCAGCTTGGTGGCAGAGCAGTTCTTC. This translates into CASSLVAEQFF.

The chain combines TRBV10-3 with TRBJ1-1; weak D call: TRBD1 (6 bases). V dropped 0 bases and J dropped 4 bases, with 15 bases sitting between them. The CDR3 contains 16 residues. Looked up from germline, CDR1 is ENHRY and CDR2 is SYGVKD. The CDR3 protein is CAISESGGARGTEAFF. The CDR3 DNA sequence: TGTGCCATCAGTGAGTCCGGGGGGGCGCGGGGCACTGAAGCTTTCTTT.

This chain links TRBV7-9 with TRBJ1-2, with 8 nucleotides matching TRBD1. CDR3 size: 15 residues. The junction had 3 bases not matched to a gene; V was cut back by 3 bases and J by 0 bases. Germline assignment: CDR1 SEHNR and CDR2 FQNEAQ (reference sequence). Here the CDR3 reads CASSLPTGANYGYTF. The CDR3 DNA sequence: TGTGCCAGCAGCTTGCCGACAGGGGCTAACTATGGCTACACCTTC. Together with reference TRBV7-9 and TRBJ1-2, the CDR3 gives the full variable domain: DTGVSQNPRHKITKRGQNVTFRCDPISEHNRLYWYRQTLGQGPEFLTYFQNEAQLEKSRLLSDRFSAERPKGSFSTLEIQRTEQGDSAMYLCASSLPTGANYGYTFGSGTRLTVV.

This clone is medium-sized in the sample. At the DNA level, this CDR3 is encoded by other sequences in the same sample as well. The CDR3, as DNA: TGTGCCAGCAGCTTGGCAACCTACGAGCAGTACTTC. It yields the protein CASSLATYEQYF. The rearrangement uses TRBV5-6 and TRBJ2-7; D gene uncertain. CDR3 length equals 12 residues. CDR1 SGHDT and CDR2 YYEEEE come from the germline V gene. Trimming pared 0 bases from V and 2 bases from J, leaving 3 bases between.

In nucleotides, the CDR3 is TGTGCCAGTAGCACGGTTAATAGCAATCAGCCCCAGCATTTT. Translated, it gives CASSTVNSNQPQHF. The chain couples TRBV19 to TRBJ1-5, with D uncertain. The CDR3 totals 14 residues. Germline V gene lookup returns CDR1 LNHDA and CDR2 SQIVND (reference sequence). Trimming pared 6 bases from V and 0 bases from J, leaving 9 bases between.

The CDR3 sequence is CASSLGQVYGYTF. CDR3 bases: TGTGCCAGCAGCTTAGGACAGGTCTATGGCTACACCTTC. V gene TRBV7-9 combines with J gene TRBJ1-2, with D possibly being TRBD1 (6 bases). The CDR3 is made up of 13 amino acids. Germline V gives CDR1 SEHNR, CDR2 FQNEAQ (reference sequence). Trimming left V 1 base short and J 4 bases short, with 7 bases between.

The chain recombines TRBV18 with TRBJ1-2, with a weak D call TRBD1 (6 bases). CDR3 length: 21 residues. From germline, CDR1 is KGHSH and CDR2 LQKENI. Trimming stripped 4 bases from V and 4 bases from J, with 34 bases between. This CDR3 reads CASSRGGGGDLVTIASYGYTF. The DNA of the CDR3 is TGTGCCAGCTCACGGGGAGGGGGAGGGGACCTTGTAACTATTGCCTCCTATGGCTACACCTTC.

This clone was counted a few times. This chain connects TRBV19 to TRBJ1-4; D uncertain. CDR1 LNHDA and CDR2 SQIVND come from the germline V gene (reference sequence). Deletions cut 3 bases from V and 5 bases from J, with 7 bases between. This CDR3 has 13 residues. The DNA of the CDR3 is TGTGCCAGTAGTATTAGGGCAAATGAAAAACTGTTTTTT. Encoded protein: CASSIRANEKLFF.

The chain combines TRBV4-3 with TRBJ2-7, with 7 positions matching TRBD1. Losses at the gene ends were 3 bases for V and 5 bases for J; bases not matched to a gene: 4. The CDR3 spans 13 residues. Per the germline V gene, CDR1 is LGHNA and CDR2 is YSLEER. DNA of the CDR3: TGCGCCAGCAGCCAGGACAGGTTCAACGAGCAGTACTTC. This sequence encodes CASSQDRFNEQYF.

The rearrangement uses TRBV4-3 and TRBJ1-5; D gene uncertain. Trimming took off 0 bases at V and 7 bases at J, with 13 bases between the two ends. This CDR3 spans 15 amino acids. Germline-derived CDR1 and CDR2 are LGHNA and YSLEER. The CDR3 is CASSQDRGRSQPQHF. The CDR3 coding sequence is TGCGCCAGCAGCCAAGACCGGGGTAGGAGCCAGCCCCAGCATTTT.